One and the same sample provided the 14 T cell receptor beta chains below, sequenced in a study of T cell responses to AZD1222 COVID-19 vaccine. Produced via immunoSEQ multiplex PCR; TCRdb's table is partial and in-frame only. The sample lists around 100,000 clones; 70% to 90% were seen once. The sequenced sample was peripheral blood, obtained 28 days after the second AZD1222 dose. These receptors came from an adult who received the AZD1222 COVID-19 vaccine.

The chain combines TRBV28 with TRBJ1-2, with D unclear. Trimming shortened V by 6 bases and J by 3 bases, and 14 bases separated the two germline ends. Germline V gives CDR1 MDHEN, CDR2 SYDVKM. This CDR3 comprises 14 residues. CDR3: CASRGPPADYGYTF. Written as DNA, the CDR3 is TGTGCCAGCAGAGGACCCCCGGCAGACTATGGCTACACCTTC.

The V gene is TRBV18, the J gene TRBJ2-1; D is uncertain. V was clipped by 0 bases and J by 0 bases, with 9 bases between them. This CDR3 has 16 amino acids. The germline gives CDR1 KGHSH, CDR2 LQKENI. The chain's CDR3 is CASSPPQLGSYNEQFF. The CDR3 DNA follows: TGTGCCAGCTCACCACCTCAGCTAGGCTCCTACAATGAGCAGTTCTTC.

The V call is TRBV29-1, the J call TRBJ2-3; 8 bases line up with TRBD2. Germline V CDR1 and CDR2: SQVTM, ANQGSEA. After removal of 3 bases from V and 3 bases from J, the junction contained 5 bases not matched to a gene. This CDR3 contains 14 residues. This chain's CDR3 is CSVDISGTTDTQYF. Written as DNA, the CDR3 is TGCAGCGTTGATATTAGCGGGACAACAGATACGCAGTATTTT.

The chain is built from TRBV18 and TRBJ1-1, with D possibly TRBD1 on 5 matching bases. Between the trimmed V and J ends, which lost 3 bases and 4 bases, there was a span of 12 bases. This CDR3 has 14 residues. Germline CDR1 and CDR2: KGHSH and LQKENI. CDR3 loop: CASSPQGWGTEAFF. In nucleotides, the CDR3 is TGTGCCAGCTCACCTCAGGGTTGGGGCACTGAAGCTTTCTTT.

The V call is TRBV27, the J call TRBJ2-2; 12 bases line up with TRBD2. After removal of 9 bases from V and 7 bases from J, the junction contained 6 bases not matched to a gene. Germline CDR1 MNHEY, CDR2 SMNVEV (reference sequence). The CDR3 runs 14 residues. Here the CDR3 DNA reads TGTGCCAGTTCTCTAGCGGGAGGGCTCGGGGAGCTGTTTTTT. This codes for CASSLAGGLGELFF.

This clone was found once. The chain recombines TRBV24-1 with TRBJ2-5; 12 bases are shared with TRBD2. V lost 4 bases and J lost 3; bases outside the gene matches: 5. CDR1 is KGHDR and CDR2 is SFDVKD in the germline V gene. The CDR3 is 16 residues long. The CDR3 nucleotides read TGTGCCACCAGTGACCGAAGGACTAGCGGGAAAGAGACCCAGTACTTC. This gives the protein CATSDRRTSGKETQYF.

The chain carries TRBV12-3 or TRBV12-4 and TRBJ2-4; no definite D call. The V and J ends lost 0 bases and 7 bases respectively, with 4 bases between them. The length of the CDR3 is 12 residues. In DNA form, the CDR3 reads TGTGCCAGCAGTTTAGCAGGGAACATTCAGTACTTC. The encoded protein is CASSLAGNIQYF.

This chain links TRBV5-1 with TRBJ1-6; 7 nucleotides agree with TRBD1. This CDR3 is built from 14 residues. Trimming removed 0 bases from V and 10 bases from J; junction bases left unmatched: 4. Germline CDR1 is SGHRS and CDR2 is YFSETQ. The CDR3 sequence: CASSLAQGESPLHF. CDR3 in DNA: TGCGCCAGCAGCTTGGCGCAGGGGGAATCACCCCTCCACTTT.

The chain employs TRBV12-3 or TRBV12-4 and TRBJ1-2; the D is unclear. The CDR3 is made up of 13 amino acids. With 10 bases removed from V and 1 base from J, the gap between germline ends came to 13 bases. The CDR3 nucleotides read TGTGCCATCTGGACGGTAAATAACTATGGCTACACCTTC. It yields the protein CAIWTVNNYGYTF.

This clone came up once. The V call is TRBV14, the J call TRBJ1-2; D is possibly TRBD1 (5 bases). Trimming removed 2 bases from V and 8 bases from J, with 27 bases in between. CDR3 size: 18 residues. Germline CDR1 SGHDN, CDR2 FVKESK. CDR3 sequence (DNA): TGTGCCAGCAGCCAACCCGGAGTGCCGGACACCACAGAAGGGGGCTACACCTTC. Protein product: CASSQPGVPDTTEGGYTF.

V is TRBV12-3 or TRBV12-4 and J is TRBJ1-2, with TRBD1 matching 7 bases. V was pared by 6 bases and J by 5 bases, with 6 bases of the junction left unmatched. There are 13 residues in the CDR3. The CDR3 bases are TGTGCCAGCAGGGAGGGACAGCTATATGGCTACACCTTC. This codes for CASREGQLYGYTF.

CDR3 coding DNA: TGTGCCAGCAGCTTGGCTTTTGGGCAGAGGAATACTGAAGCTTTCTTT. This codes for CASSLAFGQRNTEAFF. The chain carries TRBV5-4 and TRBJ1-1; D remains ambiguous. The CDR3 spans 16 residues. V was cut by 0 bases and J by 5 bases, with 17 bases left in between. Germline assignment: CDR1 SGHNT and CDR2 YYREEE (reference sequence).

This chain uses TRBV4-1 with TRBJ2-2, with D possibly being TRBD2 (5 bases). CDR1 and CDR2 from the germline V gene are MGHRA and YSYEKL. The CDR3 loop spans 13 amino acids. V was cut by 4 bases and J by 3 bases, with 6 bases left in between. The CDR3 nucleotides read TGCGCCAGCAGCCTTAGCGACACCGGGGAGCTGTTTTTT. Translated, it gives CASSLSDTGELFF.

This CDR3 is CASSFLNRGHTEAFF. The CDR3 region has the DNA TGCGCCAGCAGCTTCCTCAACAGGGGGCACACTGAAGCTTTCTTT. The V gene is TRBV5-1, the J gene TRBJ1-1; TRBD1 matches 9 bases. Looked up from germline, CDR1 is SGHRS and CDR2 is YFSETQ. The CDR3 has 15 residues. The J segment lost 3 bases and the V segment lost 2 bases, leaving 5 bases of the junction unmatched.